This T cell receptor beta chain was sequenced for a study of cytomegalovirus exposure and HLA in healthy donors. Study information: Both the 120 or so validation repertoires and the approximately 640 first-cohort repertoires used the same platform, as reported by a later analysis. Findings and limits, study-wide: The authors listed roughly 150 TCR beta chains as cytomegalovirus-associated. According to a subsequent analysis, TCR clusters from the first cohort were inclined to appear together in the 100 to 150 validation repertoires.

To note about this clone: Antigen specificity is unknown.

Sequencing was performed with immunoSEQ multiplex PCR; in TCRdb, only in-frame clones are kept and a portion is missing. The sample contains about 65,000 clones, around 95% of which appear only once. V was clipped by 1 base and J by 7 bases, with 11 bases between them. The CDR3 extends over 13 amino acids. Germline CDR1 SEHNR, CDR2 FQNEAQ (reference sequence). The donors belonged to the 120-subject validation cohort, separate from the roughly 650-subject first cohort. Sequencing input: PBMCs. This TCR came from a man aged 18 to 35 in good health and CMV-seropositive. The chain recombines TRBV7-9 with TRBJ2-7; D possibly corresponds to TRBD1 (6 bases). CDR3 nucleotides: TGTGCCAGCAGCTTAGGTACAGGGTGGGAGCAGTACTTC. It specifies CASSLGTGWEQYF.